One and the same sample provided the 30 T cell receptor beta chains below, sequenced in a study of OX40 agonist ivuxolimab in advanced cancers. The method was immunoSEQ multiplex PCR; TCRdb's version includes in-frame clones alone and lacks a portion of them. The sample carries 50,000 to 70,000 clones, more than 80% recorded once. The material was CD4+ or CD8+ T cells sorted from blood, obtained in a trial of the OX40 agonist ivuxolimab. These receptor sequences come from an adult with an advanced solid tumor such as melanoma, head and neck, liver or kidney cancer.

This chain connects TRBV28 to TRBJ1-5, with 9 positions matching TRBD1. The CDR3 runs to 16 residues. CDR1 MDHEN and CDR2 SYDVKM come from the germline V gene. The V and J ends lost 4 bases and 3 bases, in that order; junction bases with no gene match: 7. The CDR3 DNA sequence: TGTGCCAGCAGTTCCCCCGGGACAGGGAACAATCAGCCCCAGCATTTT. This codes for CASSSPGTGNNQPQHF.

The count of this clone is one. The V and J genes are TRBV18 and TRBJ2-2; 7 nucleotides agree with TRBD2. The CDR3 runs 16 residues. The V segment lost 2 bases and the J segment 1 base; nucleotides outside the gene matches: 4. The V gene's germline CDR1 is KGHSH and CDR2 LQKENI. The CDR3 DNA reads TGTGCCAGCTCACCAGATTCTAGCGGGAACACCGGGGAGCTGTTTTTT. Amino acid sequence: CASSPDSSGNTGELFF.

This chain connects TRBV4-2 to TRBJ2-5, with TRBD2 matching 15 bases. The germline CDR1 and CDR2 sequences are LGHNA and YNFKEQ. CDR3 length: 16 residues. V was pared by 4 bases and J by 5 bases, with 5 bases of the junction left unmatched. CDR3 amino acids: CASSPLGTSGGETQYF. The CDR3 region has the DNA TGTGCCAGCAGCCCCCTGGGGACTAGCGGGGGGGAGACCCAGTACTTC.

Only a few counts were recorded for this clone. The chain couples TRBV2 to TRBJ2-1, with 11 bases that match TRBD2. V was pared by 8 bases and J by 5 bases, with 8 bases of the junction left unmatched. CDR3 length: 15 residues. Germline loops: CDR1 SNHLY, CDR2 FYNNEI. The CDR3: CASGRELAGDNEQFF. The CDR3 DNA follows: TGTGCCAGCGGAAGAGAACTAGCGGGAGACAATGAGCAGTTCTTC.

The chain recombines TRBV5-1 with TRBJ2-2; D is undetermined. This CDR3 spans 14 amino acids. Per germline, CDR1 SGHRS and CDR2 YFSETQ. The V end lost 6 bases, the J end lost 0 bases, and 9 bases lay between the germline ends. This chain's CDR3 is CASTMGTNTGELFF. The CDR3 coding sequence is TGCGCCAGCACCATGGGTACGAACACCGGGGAGCTGTTTTTT.

This chain links TRBV4-1 with TRBJ2-1; possible D gene TRBD1, 5 bases. Trimming took 4 bases from V and 2 from J, leaving 15 bases between them. This CDR3 region has 16 residues. Per the germline V gene, CDR1 is MGHRA and CDR2 is YSYEKL. The CDR3 loop reads CASSPPGQGPYNEQFF. CDR3 sequence (DNA): TGCGCCAGCAGCCCCCCCGGACAAGGGCCCTACAATGAGCAGTTCTTC.

V is TRBV5-1 and J is TRBJ1-1, with TRBD1 identical over 9 bases. There are 15 residues in the CDR3. Germline V lookup: CDR1 SGHRS, CDR2 YFSETQ. J lost 4 bases, V lost 4 bases, and 8 bases had no gene match. In DNA, the CDR3 is TGCGCCAGCAGCGCCGGGACAGGGACGGGCACTGAAGCTTTCTTT. This encodes CASSAGTGTGTEAFF.

The chain has TRBV30 and TRBJ1-1, with a weak D call TRBD1 (5 bases). Between the trimmed V and J ends, which lost 3 bases and 5 bases, there was a span of 13 bases. Per germline, CDR1 GTSNPN and CDR2 SVGIG (reference sequence). The CDR3 is made up of 13 amino acids. The CDR3 nucleotides read TGTGCCTGGAGACGTCAGGGATTAACTGAAGCTTTCTTT. It codes for CAWRRQGLTEAFF.

The chain joins TRBV6-4 to TRBJ1-5, with no clear D. V was clipped by 5 bases and J by 8 bases, with 16 bases between them. The germline V gene encodes CDR1 MRHNA and CDR2 SNTAGT. The CDR3 spans 14 residues. In DNA, the CDR3 is TGTGCCAGCAGTCCTCGGGGTCGGATAAAGCCCCAGCATTTT. Residues: CASSPRGRIKPQHF.

The chain couples TRBV7-6 to TRBJ2-7, with D perhaps TRBD1 or TRBD2 (5 bases each). The CDR3 totals 15 residues. Trimming took 5 bases from V and 0 from J, leaving 14 bases between them. Germline V CDR1 and CDR2: SGHVS, FNYEAQ. The CDR3 region is CASSRAGTGSYEQYF. The CDR3 DNA follows: TGTGCCAGCAGCAGGGCCGGGACGGGCTCCTACGAGCAGTACTTC.

This clone showed up just once. CDR3 loop: CASSAQGPQETQYF. CDR3 nucleotide sequence: TGTGCCAGCAGTGCTCAGGGTCCCCAAGAGACCCAGTACTTC. V usage is TRBV6-1 and J usage is TRBJ2-5; D is possibly TRBD1 (5 bases). Per the germline V gene, CDR1 is MNHNS and CDR2 is SASEGT. The CDR3 covers 14 residues. The V end was cut by 4 bases, the J end by 1 base, with 10 bases between.

This chain uses TRBV4-2 with TRBJ2-2; TRBD1 matches 8 bases. The CDR3 runs to 16 residues. J was trimmed by 1 base and V by 2 bases; bases with no gene match: 3. Germline assignment: CDR1 LGHNA and CDR2 YNFKEQ. As DNA, the CDR3 is TGTGCCAGCAGCCAATCCGGGACAGGGAACACCGGGGAGCTGTTTTTT. It is translated as CASSQSGTGNTGELFF.

This chain uses TRBV6-4 with TRBJ2-1, with 9 bases identical to TRBD1. The ends lost 6 bases at V and 7 bases at J; junction bases unmatched: 7. Germline V gene sequence: CDR1 MRHNA, CDR2 SNTAGT. CDR3 length: 14 amino acids. Here the CDR3 DNA reads TGTGCCAGCAGCGCCGGGACAGGGAGGAATGAGCAGTTCTTC. It specifies CASSAGTGRNEQFF.

This chain joins TRBV7-9 and TRBJ2-3, with a weak D call TRBD2 (5 bases). This CDR3 is 15 amino acids long. Germline V lookup: CDR1 SEHNR, CDR2 FQNEAQ (reference sequence). The V gene lost 5 bases and the J gene lost 0 bases, with 12 bases spanning the gap. In DNA, the CDR3 is TGTGCCAGCAGCCGGGGTCAGCCTAGCACAGATACGCAGTATTTT. Its translation: CASSRGQPSTDTQYF.

The chain employs TRBV5-5 and TRBJ2-7; D possibly corresponds to TRBD1 (6 bases). V dropped 3 bases and J dropped 11 bases, with 24 bases sitting between them. Germline CDR1 reads SGHKS; CDR2 reads YYEKEE (reference sequence). This CDR3 comprises 15 residues. CDR3 amino acids: CASSSQIGTGIKEYF. The DNA of the CDR3 is TGTGCCAGCAGCTCCCAAATCGGAACAGGGATTAAGGAGTACTTC.

The V gene is TRBV4-1, the J gene TRBJ1-4; D possibly corresponds to TRBD1 (6 bases). The CDR3 is 15 amino acids. Trimming took off 6 bases at V and 2 bases at J, with 13 bases between the two ends. Germline CDR1 is MGHRA and CDR2 is YSYEKL. In DNA, the CDR3 is TGCGCCAGCAGACCCCTCGGGGGCACTAATGAAAAACTGTTTTTT. Translated: CASRPLGGTNEKLFF.

This chain connects TRBV28 to TRBJ1-5, with D possibly matching TRBD1 (5 bases). CDR1 and CDR2 (germline): MDHEN, SYDVKM. The CDR3 is 13 residues long. The germline V and J ends were trimmed by 6 bases and 6 bases, with 12 bases remaining between them. CDR3: CASRFFGGQPQHF. CDR3 in DNA: TGTGCCAGCAGATTTTTCGGGGGTCAGCCCCAGCATTTT. The entire variable domain, with the rest obtained from reference TRBV28 and TRBJ1-5, is as follows: DVKVTQSSRYLVKRTGEKVFLECVQDMDHENMFWYRQDPGLGLRLIYFSYDVKMKEKGDIPEGYSVSREKKERFSLILESASTNQTSMYLCASRFFGGQPQHFGDGTRLSIL.

The gene calls are TRBV19 and TRBJ1-1; TRBD1 is a possible D gene (5 bases). The germline CDR1 and CDR2 sequences are LNHDA and SQIVND (reference sequence). V lost 3 bases and J lost 3, with 17 bases in between. The CDR3 runs 16 residues. This CDR3 reads CASSIPGGLRDTEAFF. The CDR3 DNA reads TGTGCCAGTAGTATCCCCGGGGGTCTTCGTGACACTGAAGCTTTCTTT.

For the CDR3, the DNA is TGTGCCAGCAGTTCTACAGGGTATTGGACGCAGTATTTT. Amino acid sequence: CASSSTGYWTQYF. The chain recombines TRBV2 with TRBJ2-3; D perhaps matches TRBD1 (6 bases). V was shortened by 5 bases and J by 9 bases, with 15 bases between the two germline ends. Per the germline V gene, CDR1 is SNHLY and CDR2 is FYNNEI. The CDR3 totals 13 residues.

This chain uses TRBV18 with TRBJ1-1; TRBD1 might be the D (5 bases). Trimming pared 4 bases from V and 4 bases from J, leaving 10 bases between. The CDR3 length is 13 residues. Germline CDR1 reads KGHSH; CDR2 reads LQKENI. This CDR3 reads CASSQGPGTEAFF. In DNA, the CDR3 is TGTGCCAGCTCACAGGGGCCGGGCACTGAAGCTTTCTTT. The full variable domain, rest sourced from reference TRBV18 and TRBJ1-1, is NAGVMQNPRHLVRRRGQEARLRCSPMKGHSHVYWYRQLPEEGLKFMVYLQKENIIDESGMPKERFSAEFPKEGPSILRIQQVVRGDSAAYFCASSQGPGTEAFFGQGTRLTVV.

The gene calls are TRBV11-1 and TRBJ2-1, with 8 nucleotides matching TRBD2. The V gene end was trimmed by 1 base and the J gene end by 0 bases; junction bases not matched to a gene: 5. Per the germline V gene, CDR1 is SGHAT and CDR2 is FQDESV (reference sequence). The CDR3 covers 17 residues. For the CDR3, the DNA is TGTGCCAGCAGCTTAGTCGACGGGAGGGGCTCCTACAATGAGCAGTTCTTC. It encodes CASSLVDGRGSYNEQFF.

This sequence joins TRBV19 and TRBJ2-3, with 7 positions matching TRBD1. CDR3 length: 14 residues. Germline V gene lookup returns CDR1 LNHDA and CDR2 SQIVND (reference sequence). The V segment lost 3 bases and the J segment 7 bases; nucleotides outside the gene matches: 7. The CDR3 sequence is CASSIPGQAHTQYF. In DNA form, the CDR3 reads TGTGCCAGTAGTATCCCCGGACAGGCCCATACGCAGTATTTT.

The rearrangement links TRBV12-5 to TRBJ2-5, with D unclear. V lost 2 bases, J lost 5 bases, and 15 bases lay in between. Per the germline V gene, CDR1 is LGHNT and CDR2 is FRNRAP. The CDR3 loop spans 15 amino acids. DNA of the CDR3: TGTGCTAGTGGTTTGCCGGGCCATATGGGGGAGACCCAGTACTTC. It is translated as CASGLPGHMGETQYF.

This chain links TRBV4-2 with TRBJ1-5; TRBD1 matches 8 bases. Germline loops: CDR1 LGHNA, CDR2 YNFKEQ. J gave up 7 bases and V 0 bases, and 5 bases lay outside the gene matches. The CDR3 consists of 15 residues. The CDR3 sequence: CASSQDWTGWQPQHF. The CDR3 nucleotides are TGTGCCAGCAGCCAAGACTGGACAGGGTGGCAGCCCCAGCATTTT.

The V and J genes are TRBV7-6 and TRBJ2-3; TRBD2 is a possible D gene (6 bases). Trimming took 1 base from V and 4 from J, leaving 12 bases between them. The CDR3 extends over 15 amino acids. The germline gives CDR1 SGHVS, CDR2 FNYEAQ. The CDR3 spells CASSLGGVRADTQYF. The CDR3 DNA follows: TGTGCCAGCAGCTTAGGGGGGGTTCGGGCAGATACGCAGTATTTT.

As to this clone: Other DNA sequences in the same sample also yield this CDR3. The chain employs TRBV10-1 and TRBJ2-1, with a tentative D call TRBD2 (7 bases). Germline V gene sequence: CDR1 WNHNN, CDR2 SYGVQD (reference sequence). The CDR3 spans 13 residues. The V gene lost 10 bases and the J gene lost 5 bases, with 15 bases spanning the gap. The CDR3 coding sequence is TGCGCCACCTCGACGGGGGGCCACAATGAGCAGTTCTTC. Protein: CATSTGGHNEQFF.

This rearrangement joins TRBV5-4 to TRBJ1-2, with D possibly being TRBD1 (6 bases). V was shortened by 0 bases and J by 2 bases, with 8 bases between the two germline ends. The V gene's germline CDR1 is SGHNT and CDR2 YYREEE (reference sequence). The CDR3 sequence is 14 residues long. CDR3 protein: CASSLGDRNYGYTF. The CDR3 coding sequence is TGTGCCAGCAGCTTGGGAGACAGGAACTATGGCTACACCTTC.

This clone has a handful of counts. This chain uses TRBV30 with TRBJ1-1; possibly TRBD1 for D (5 bases). This CDR3 has 12 amino acids. V was cut by 6 bases and J by 6 bases, with 14 bases left in between. Germline-derived CDR1 and CDR2 are GTSNPN and SVGIG (reference sequence). Here the CDR3 reads CACAPRVPEAFF. The CDR3 region has the DNA TGTGCCTGCGCCCCCAGGGTGCCTGAAGCTTTCTTT.

This clone was observed a few times. The chain has TRBV6-5 and TRBJ1-2; tentative D call: TRBD1 (5 bases). The length of the CDR3 is 15 residues. From germline, CDR1 is MNHEY and CDR2 SVGAGI. V dropped 2 bases and J dropped 8 bases, with 18 bases sitting between them. CDR3 DNA sequence: TGTGCCAGCAGTTACGCGCTGGGACCTCAAGGGGGCTACACCTTC. It specifies CASSYALGPQGGYTF.

This chain links TRBV28 with TRBJ2-7, with 10 nucleotides matching TRBD2. The CDR3 has 15 residues. Trimming removed 6 bases from V and 2 bases from J; junction bases left unmatched: 7. The germline CDR1 and CDR2 sequences are MDHEN and SYDVKM. The CDR3 sequence: CASRKLAGLTYEQYF. DNA for the CDR3: TGTGCCAGCAGGAAACTAGCGGGGCTTACCTACGAGCAGTACTTC.